The 3 T cell receptor beta chains in this list originate from one sample, sequenced in a study of early T cells in non-severe SARS-CoV-2 infection. TCRdb re-called the 5' RACE reads with MiXCR, one entry per CDR3 protein. The sample lists about 100,000 distinct CDR3 sequences, approximately 13% seen once, with around 2.4% in the top ten. Sequencing used whole blood. Every receptor here comes from an adult who was a healthcare worker with PCR-confirmed SARS-CoV-2 infection or an uninfected control (not recorded which).

This clonotype was recorded many times. V gene TRBV18 combines with J gene TRBJ2-5, with 7 bases identical to TRBD1. The CDR3 loop spans 15 amino acids. The germline CDR1 and CDR2 sequences are KGHSH and LQKENI. The V and J ends lost 2 bases and 2 bases, in that order; junction bases with no gene match: 5. The CDR3 nucleotides read TGTGCCAGCTCACCAACCGGGACAGTTCAAGAGACCCAGTACTTC. This codes for CASSPTGTVQETQYF.

This clonotype was seen ten or more times. The chain couples TRBV28 to TRBJ1-2, with TRBD1 matching 7 bases. After removal of 8 bases from V and 8 bases from J, the junction contained 20 bases not matched to a gene. This CDR3 has 16 residues. CDR1 is MDHEN, CDR2 SYDVKM, per germline. CDR3 in amino acids: CASLQGTEDFARGYTF. The DNA for the CDR3 is TGTGCCAGCTTACAGGGGACAGAGGATTTCGCGAGGGGCTACACCTTC.

Many counts were recorded for this clonotype. The chain employs TRBV6-6 and TRBJ2-2; 12 bases match TRBD2. CDR1 is MNHNY, CDR2 SVGAGI, per germline (reference sequence). This CDR3 has 17 amino acids. With 4 bases clipped from V and 5 bases from J, the junction kept 8 bases outside the gene matches. CDR3 DNA: TGTGCCAGCAGTTCCCCTAGCGGGGGGGCCGGAACCGGGGAGCTGTTTTTT. Translating it yields CASSSPSGGAGTGELFF.